This T cell receptor beta chain was sequenced in a study of beta chain features in type 1 diabetes. Whole-study findings and limits: TCRB CDR3s were moderately but significantly shorter in Type 1 diabetes patients in all four CD4+ subsets.

As to this clone: The antigen is unknown.

Germline V gene data show CDR1 as KGHSH and CDR2 as LQKENI. Germline trimming cut 4 bases from V and 1 base from J; bases unmatched to any gene: 3. The CDR3 is 16 residues long. cDNA synthesis used the whole RNA isolate, giving expressed TCRB sequences. Only in-frame clones appear in the TCRdb table, and some are missing; sequencing was by immunoSEQ multiplex PCR. The sample lists 900,000 or so clones, about 17% occurring once. The chain carries TRBV18 and TRBJ2-3, with 12 bases aligning to TRBD2. Sequencing input: naive CD4+ T cells from blood. This receptor was identified in a woman aged 18-30 years in good health. The CDR3: CASSRRLAGGTDTQYF. CDR3 sequence (DNA): TGTGCCAGCTCACGGCGACTAGCGGGAGGCACAGATACGCAGTATTTT.